This TCR beta chain was captured by sequencing in a study of regulatory T cells in long-lasting Graves disease (dated by TCRdb to the early 2020s). Looking at the study overall: Persistent Graves' disease was defined as antithyroid drug treatment for over 5 years with persistently positive TSH receptor autoantibodies. This study used TCR sequencing and RNA sequencing of peripheral blood to compare persistent Graves' disease patients against newly diagnosed Graves' disease patients. The study was registered as a clinical trial and conducted in China. A total of around 35 samples were covered by TCR sequencing, comprising some 13 persistent and roughly 20 newly diagnosed Graves' disease patients. Antithyroid drugs had been taken for approximately 9.5 years on average by persistent Graves' disease patients in the clinical cohort. Overall results and qualifications from the work: TRBV28, TRBJ1-2 and TRBJ2-5 were preferentially used in persistent disease, while TRBV20-1 and TRBJ2-1 were favored in newly diagnosed disease. The small sample size was acknowledged by the authors as a limitation that may reduce accuracy. Lower TCR Shannon entropy and fewer highly expanded clones were observed in persistent Graves' disease patients than in newly diagnosed patients, which suggested clonal expansion. Only the TCR beta chain was sequenced and analyzed. Patients with persistent disease shared more public clonotypes (about 2,700) than newly diagnosed patients did (approximately 990). Peripheral blood alone was examined, since thyroid tissue, which constituted the primary lesion, could not be accessed.

The CDR3 holds 12 amino acids from the cysteine to the phenylalanine. Only the CDR3 DNA is retained, 36 bases long and in frame from the first base. The germline V gene gives CDR1 as SQVTM and CDR2 as ANQGSEA. What this sample's time point label stands for: persistent/refractory GD, antithyroid drugs over 5 years with positive TRAb. For both TCR sequencing and RNA sequencing, RNA was extracted from PBMCs in TRIzol. The diagnosis of Graves' disease was made according to American Thyroid Association guidelines. Recruitment of patients was carried out at an endocrinology department in Xi'an, China. Each patient gave 9 to 10 milliliters of peripheral blood, collected in an EDTA anticoagulant tube. Ficoll Paque Plus density gradient separation was used to isolate PBMCs, and no further T cell sorting was performed. RNA quality was checked with an Agilent 2100 Bioanalyzer and agarose gel, and concentration with a NanoDrop 2000.

As regards this clonotype: Its antigen remains unidentified. No much larger clonotype is one base removed from it; base qualities were not supplied.

Libraries were made using multiplex PCR. TCRdb names Illumina HiSeq 4000 as the instrument used. CDR3 regions were amplified by Arm-PCR with iRepertoire HTBI primers to construct TCR beta libraries. Gel purification was performed on PCR products prior to sequencing. For the original study's pipeline: Gene usage analysis of CDR3 amino acid clonotypes used the 50 to 70 TRBV and 14 TRBJ segments found across samples. COPE and FqMerger were used to merge the filtered high-quality paired reads into contigs. BLAST was used to align contigs to the IMGT TRBV, TRBD and TRBJ reference genes, and CDR3 was defined following IMGT. Clonotypes above 0.1% frequency were classified as highly expanded clones. Repertoire diversity was measured by Shannon entropy, and V-J evenness by the Gini coefficient. Public clonotypes were defined as clonotypes shared by more than one individual. The raw public data were reprocessed by TCRdb itself: fastp quality trimming at Q25, MiXCR clonotype calling, in-frame beta chains only. Every distinct CDR3 protein forms one entry, paired with its most common genes and DNA. Here the V and J calls rest on TCRdb's processing, not on the authors' analysis. This sample holds fewer than 450,000 distinct CDR3 sequences; less than 25% were observed only once. The ten largest clones capture 20% of the sample.

The clonotype originates from a female donor with Graves disease. The specimen was peripheral blood mononuclear cells (PBMCs), collected when the disease was refractory, from a patient treated with antithyroid drugs. The V and J genes are TRBV29-1 and TRBJ1-1, with the D gene not clear enough to name. At the DNA level, the sequence is TGCGGTTATCAGCAAGGAAACACTGAAGCTTTCTTT. Its translation reads: CGYQQGNTEAFF. Here the CDR3 is joined to the reference TRBV29-1 and TRBJ1-1 genes, and the full variable domain is: SAVISQKPSRDICQRGTSLTIQCQVDSQVTMMFWYRQQPGQSLTLIATANQGSEATYESGFVIDKFPISRPNLTFSTLTVSNMSPEDSSIYLCGYQQGNTEAFFGQGTRLTVV.